This T cell receptor beta chain came from a study of read filtering for tumor transcriptome and immune sequencing. Overall study: The cohort had about 16 men and approximately 13 women aged roughly 47 to 90, mean around 63 years. Transcriptome libraries were built from DNase-treated RNA.

This CDR3 comprises 16 residues. From germline, CDR1 is MNHNY and CDR2 SVGAGI (reference sequence). Turning to this clonotype: Its antigen is as yet unknown. A much more abundant neighbour one base away suggests this may be a read error.

General study findings and limits: Around 80% of IR-seq clonotypes had a single read, yet these held approximately 4% of reads. Dropping single-read clonotypes raised IR-seq and RNA-seq shared-clonotype correlation.

This library used approximately 0.4 ug RNA and molecular barcoded adaptors spanning alpha/delta and beta/gamma chains. In TCRdb, the reads were re-called with MiXCR into one record per CDR3 protein. The sample lists 42,000 or so distinct CDR3 sequences, 13% occurring once. This TCR was sampled from a donor aged 40 or over with multiple myeloma. What was sequenced was a population of CD138-negative cells sorted from bone marrow. The V and J genes are TRBV6-6 and TRBJ1-4; possibly TRBD1 for D (5 bases). The CDR3 is CASSNHGGQGGEKRFF. The CDR3 nucleotides are TGTGCCAGCAGTAACCACGGGGGTCAGGGAGGTGAAAAACGGTTTTTT.